The 10 T cell receptor beta chains in this list originate from one sample, sequenced in a study of T cell repertoires in cytomegalovirus infection. TCRdb re-analysed the reads in MiXCR, keeping a single row per CDR3 protein. This sample has around 360,000 distinct CDR3 sequences; about 32% occur once, and the top ten carry about 14%. These receptors have no known antigen. Sequencing was performed on cultured PBMCs, taken from culture after CMV antigen stimulation. Every receptor here comes from a human donor in good health (CMV status not recorded). Some clones in this sample may be carry-over from other donors' samples.

The chain uses TRBV11-2 and TRBJ2-5; D is uncertain. Looked up from germline, CDR1 is SGHAT and CDR2 is FQNNGV. This CDR3 comprises 13 residues. Trimming stripped 0 bases from V and 7 bases from J, with 9 bases between. The CDR3 reads CASSLDAIGTQYF. CDR3 coding DNA: TGTGCCAGCAGCTTAGACGCAATTGGGACCCAGTACTTC.

The gene calls are TRBV24-1 and TRBJ1-1, with D hard to call. This CDR3 comprises 12 residues. Looked up from germline, CDR1 is KGHDR and CDR2 is SFDVKD. Trimming took off 9 bases at V and 2 bases at J, with 9 bases between the two ends. CDR3 loop: CATAEGNTEAFF. CDR3 DNA: TGTGCCACCGCTGAAGGAAACACTGAAGCTTTCTTT.

This sequence joins TRBV27 and TRBJ2-5, with a possible D match to TRBD1 (5 bases). Germline loops: CDR1 MNHEY, CDR2 SMNVEV (reference sequence). This CDR3 comprises 16 residues. V shed 3 bases and J shed 2 bases, with 16 bases lying between them. The CDR3, as DNA: TGTGCCAGCAGTTTCGGCGCAGGGCAAATACAAGAGACCCAGTACTTC. It is translated as CASSFGAGQIQETQYF.

Only one count was recorded for this clonotype. The CDR3, as DNA: TGTGCCAGCAGCTCCCAGGGAATCTACACCTTC. This gives the protein CASSSQGIYTF. The V call is TRBV7-2, the J call TRBJ1-2; possible D gene TRBD1, 5 bases. The CDR3 sequence is 11 residues long. V lost 4 bases and J 10 bases, leaving 10 bases between the germline ends. Germline V gene sequence: CDR1 SGHTA, CDR2 FQGNSA.

The CDR3 loop is CASSLAGLAHEQFF. The CDR3 DNA is TGTGCCAGCAGCTTAGCTGGACTAGCGCATGAGCAGTTCTTC. The V gene is TRBV11-2, the J gene TRBJ2-1, with 9 bases lining up with TRBD2. The germline V gene encodes CDR1 SGHAT and CDR2 FQNNGV. The ends lost 1 base at V and 8 bases at J; junction bases unmatched: 3. There are 14 residues in the CDR3.

This sequence joins TRBV12-3 or TRBV12-4 and TRBJ1-4; D not resolved. The ends were cut back, 7 bases at V and 10 bases at J, with 10 bases in the middle. CDR3 length equals 11 residues. The CDR3, as DNA: TGTGCCAGCAAAGGGTCCGGAAAACTGTTTTTT. It is translated as CASKGSGKLFF.

This clonotype was seen more than once but under ten times. The rearrangement links TRBV19 to TRBJ2-3, with 8 bases that match TRBD2. The J segment lost 6 bases and the V segment lost 7 bases, leaving 9 bases of the junction unmatched. Germline CDR1 LNHDA, CDR2 SQIVND (reference sequence). This CDR3 has 14 residues. CDR3 nucleotides: TGTGCCAGTACCGAGACTAGCGCAACCGATACGCAGTATTTT. Translation: CASTETSATDTQYF. The entire variable domain, with the rest obtained from reference TRBV19 and TRBJ2-3, is as follows: DGGITQSPKYLFRKEGQNVTLSCEQNLNHDAMYWYRQDPGQGLRLIYYSQIVNDFQKGDIAEGYSVSREKKESFPLTVTSAQKNPTAFYLCASTETSATDTQYFGPGTRLTVL.

The V and J genes are TRBV4-3 and TRBJ2-1; no definite D call. The ends were cut back, 0 bases at V and 9 bases at J, with 9 bases in the middle. This CDR3 is 13 amino acids long. Germline loops: CDR1 LGHNA, CDR2 YSLEER. The CDR3 loop is CASSQDPVSEQFF. The DNA for the CDR3 is TGCGCCAGCAGCCAAGACCCCGTTAGTGAGCAGTTCTTC.

This chain joins TRBV28 and TRBJ1-2, with D perhaps matching TRBD1 (6 bases). Germline V gives CDR1 MDHEN, CDR2 SYDVKM. The CDR3 contains 13 residues. V was trimmed by 6 bases and J by 3 bases, leaving 11 bases between them. CDR3 sequence: CASSTGSYYGYTF. CDR3 nucleotide sequence: TGTGCCAGCAGCACAGGGTCTTACTATGGCTACACCTTC.

The V and J genes are TRBV27 and TRBJ2-7; perhaps TRBD2 as D (6 bases). The germline CDR1 and CDR2 sequences are MNHEY and SMNVEV (reference sequence). This CDR3 region has 14 residues. V lost 3 bases to trimming and J lost 2 bases, with 11 bases between them. CDR3 in amino acids: CASSFGGDPYEQYF. Here the CDR3 DNA reads TGTGCCAGCAGTTTCGGGGGAGACCCCTACGAGCAGTACTTC.